In its sample, the clone carrying this T cell receptor (beta chain) was seen a few times. Its antigen is unknown. CDR1 is MNHEY and CDR2 is SMNVEV in the germline V gene (reference sequence). This CDR3 spans 14 amino acids. V was pared by 5 bases and J by 1 base, with 3 bases of the junction left unmatched. The data were taken from a study of T cell repertoires in cytomegalovirus infection. Overall study: Indications of both CMV infection and matching HLA type were provided by public TCR beta signatures.

TCRdb passed the reads through MiXCR, listing each CDR3 protein once. The sample records around 710,000 distinct CDR3 sequences, 25% to 35% being singletons. This clonotype originated in a human donor in good health (CMV status not recorded). Some clones in this sample may be carry-over from other donors' samples. V usage is TRBV27 and J usage is TRBJ1-1, with 8 bases lining up with TRBD1. Sequences were derived from cultured CD8+ T cells from PBMCs, sampled from culture after CMV antigen stimulation. In DNA form, the CDR3 reads TGTGCCAGCAGTAGGACAGGGAGGAACACTGAAGCTTTCTTT. This gives the protein CASSRTGRNTEAFF.